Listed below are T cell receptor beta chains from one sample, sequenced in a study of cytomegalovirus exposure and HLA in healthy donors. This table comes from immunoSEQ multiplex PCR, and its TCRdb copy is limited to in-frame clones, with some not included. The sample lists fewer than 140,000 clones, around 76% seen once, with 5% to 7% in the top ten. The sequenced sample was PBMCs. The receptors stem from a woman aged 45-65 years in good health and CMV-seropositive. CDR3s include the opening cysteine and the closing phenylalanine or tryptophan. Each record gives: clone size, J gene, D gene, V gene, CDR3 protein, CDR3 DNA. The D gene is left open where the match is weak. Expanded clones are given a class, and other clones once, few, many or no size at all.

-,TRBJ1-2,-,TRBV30,CAWSPETAIYGYTF,TGTGCCTGGAGTCCCGAGACAGCGATCTATGGCTACACCTTC
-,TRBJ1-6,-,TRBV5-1,CASSTTGSVNSPLHF,TGCGCCAGCAGCACCACAGGGTCGGTTAATTCACCCCTCCACTTT
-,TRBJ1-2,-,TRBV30,CAWSRDTYGYTF,TGTGCCTGGAGTCGGGACACCTATGGCTACACCTTC
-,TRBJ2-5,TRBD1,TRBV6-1,CASSEADRGSKTQYF,TGTGCCAGCAGTGAAGCGGACAGGGGGAGCAAGACCCAGTACTTC
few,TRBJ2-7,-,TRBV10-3,CAISFPGMGDEQYF,TGTGCCATCAGTTTCCCCGGCATGGGCGACGAGCAGTACTTC
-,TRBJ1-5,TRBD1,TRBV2,CASSGTGGNQPQHF,TGTGCCAGCAGCGGGACAGGGGGTAATCAGCCCCAGCATTTT
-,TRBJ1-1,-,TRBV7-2,CASSLSRGGTEAFF,TGTGCCAGCAGCTTATCCCGGGGGGGGACTGAAGCTTTCTTT
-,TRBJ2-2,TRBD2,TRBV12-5,CASGLVGGQALGLAGSKDTGELFF,TGTGCTAGTGGTTTGGTAGGCGGGCAGGCCCTGGGACTAGCGGGATCCAAAGACACCGGGGAGCTGTTTTTT
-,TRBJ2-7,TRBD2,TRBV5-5,CASSLSLAGGSSSYEQYF,TGTGCCAGCAGCTTGAGCCTAGCGGGGGGATCGAGCTCCTACGAGCAGTACTTC
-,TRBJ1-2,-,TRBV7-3,CASSSAGGGGGYTF,TGTGCCAGCAGCTCTGCGGGAGGGGGTGGTGGCTACACCTTC
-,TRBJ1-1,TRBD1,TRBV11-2,CASSLGETGGTEAFF,TGTGCCAGCAGCTTGGGGGAGACAGGGGGCACTGAAGCTTTCTTT
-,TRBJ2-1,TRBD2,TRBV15,CATSRDQRGGNEQFF,TGTGCCACCAGCAGAGATCAGCGGGGGGGCAATGAGCAGTTCTTC
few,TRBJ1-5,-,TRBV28,CASSLSWGDRPQHF,TGTGCCAGCAGTTTATCTTGGGGGGACCGTCCCCAGCATTTT
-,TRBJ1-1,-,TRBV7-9,CSSSIQEGTEAFF,TGTTCCAGCAGCATCCAGGAGGGCACTGAAGCTTTCTTT
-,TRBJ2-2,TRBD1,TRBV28,CASSSRQGSIGELFF,TGTGCCAGCAGTTCCCGACAGGGTTCTATCGGGGAGCTGTTTTTT
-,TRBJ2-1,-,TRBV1,CTSSQVLAGGRGGNEQFF,TGCACCAGCAGCCAAGTCCTAGCGGGGGGCCGCGGGGGTAATGAGCAGTTCTTC
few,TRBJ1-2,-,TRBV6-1,CASSVGVTEDF,TGTGCCAGCAGTGTAGGGGTAACAGAGGACTTC
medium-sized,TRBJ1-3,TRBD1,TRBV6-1,CASSGYRGTLSGNTIYF,TGTGCCAGCAGTGGATACAGGGGCACTCTCTCTGGAAACACCATATATTTT
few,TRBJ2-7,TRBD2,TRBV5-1,CASSLVAGNYEQYF,TGCGCCAGCAGCTTGGTAGCGGGGAACTACGAGCAGTACTTC
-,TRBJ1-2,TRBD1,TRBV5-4,CASSLDRGDGYTF,TGTGCCAGCAGTCTGGACAGGGGAGATGGCTACACCTTC
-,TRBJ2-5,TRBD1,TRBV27,CASRSGQVGTQYF,TGTGCCAGCAGATCGGGACAGGTGGGGACCCAGTACTTC
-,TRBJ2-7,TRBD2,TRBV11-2,CASSLRLAGGPGEQYF,TGTGCCAGCAGCCTCCGACTAGCGGGGGGGCCTGGCGAGCAGTACTTC
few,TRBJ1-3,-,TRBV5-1,CASSLAGIGNTIYF,TGCGCCAGCAGCTTGGCAGGGATCGGAAACACCATATATTTT